This T cell receptor (beta chain) was sequenced in a study of T cell changes during pregnancy in multiple sclerosis. The CDR3 totals 19 residues. CDR1 and CDR2 from the germline V gene are WSHSY and SAAADI. V shed 5 bases, J shed 2 bases, and the junction held 15 bases outside the gene matches. The table came from immunoSEQ multiplex PCR; TCRdb's copy has only in-frame clones and leaves some out. The table records tens of thousands of clones, roughly 90% of them present only once. This specimen was peripheral blood, taken after pregnancy. The clonotype originates from a female donor in good health, enrolled as a control in a pregnancy study. The genes are TRBV10-2 and TRBJ2-3, with TRBD2 identical over 11 bases. The CDR3 sequence: CASSIASGGTPTSTDTQYF. CDR3 nucleotides: TGCGCCAGCAGTATTGCTAGCGGGGGGACCCCGACGTCCACAGATACGCAGTATTTT.